The 15 T cell receptor beta chains presented below share a single source sample, sequenced in a study of shared clonotypes between healthy human individuals (dated by TCRdb to the early 2020s). Libraries were constructed by the immunoSEQ multiplex PCR assay. Not all clones reach the TCRdb copy of this immuneACCESS table, which keeps in-frame sequences only. Checked studies attribute under half of the gap to unresolved V genes and leave the rest unexplained. For this sample there are more than 1.2 million clones; about 98.5% appear just once. Under 0.45% of the sample belongs to the ten largest clones. The sequenced material came from naive CD4+ T cells sorted from blood. The sample's cell subset or site label, in plain terms: CD45RA+ positively selected. The source of these receptors is a young man in good health.

The chain employs TRBV5-1 and TRBJ2-6, with TRBD2 as a possible D gene (6 bases). This CDR3 is built from 18 residues. Germline CDR1 is SGHRS and CDR2 is YFSETQ. V was pared by 0 bases and J by 1 base, with 14 bases between. Here the CDR3 DNA reads TGCGCCAGCAGCTTGGGAGCGGGTCCTGGTTCTGGGGCCAACGTCCTGACTTTC. This gives the protein CASSLGAGPGSGANVLTF.

The chain uses TRBV5-5 and TRBJ2-4; D perhaps matches TRBD1 (5 bases). V was shortened by 0 bases and J by 6 bases, with 7 bases between the two germline ends. Germline values: CDR1 SGHKS, CDR2 YYEKEE (reference sequence). CDR3 length: 13 amino acids. CDR3 sequence reads: CASSLADRNIQYF. DNA for the CDR3: TGTGCCAGCAGCTTGGCCGACAGAAACATTCAGTACTTC. Filled out from reference TRBV5-5 and TRBJ2-4, the complete variable domain reads DAGVTQSPTHLIKTRGQQVTLRCSPISGHKSVSWYQQVLGQGPQFIFQYYEKEERGRGNFPDRFSARQFPNYSSELNVNALLLGDSALYLCASSLADRNIQYFGAGTRLSVL.

The genes are TRBV2 and TRBJ2-6, with D tentatively TRBD2 (5 bases). The CDR3 totals 15 residues. V was clipped by 0 bases and J by 2 bases, with 5 bases between them. Germline V gene lookup returns CDR1 SNHLY and CDR2 FYNNEI. As DNA, the CDR3 is TGTGCCAGCAGTGAAGCGAGGGCTGGGGCCAACGTCCTGACTTTC. Amino acid sequence: CASSEARAGANVLTF.

For this clone: Within the sample, other DNA sequences also encode this same CDR3. This chain uses TRBV5-1 with TRBJ2-3; perhaps TRBD2 as D (6 bases). CDR3 size: 13 residues. V was pared by 0 bases and J by 4 bases, with 6 bases between. The germline CDR1 and CDR2 sequences are SGHRS and YFSETQ. CDR3 sequence reads: CASSLGEADTQYF. Here the CDR3 DNA reads TGCGCCAGCAGCTTGGGGGAGGCAGATACGCAGTATTTT.

This chain links TRBV14 with TRBJ1-1; maybe TRBD1 (5 bases). V was pared by 4 bases and J by 9 bases, with 9 bases between. Germline CDR1 and CDR2: SGHDN and FVKESK. The CDR3 length is 11 residues. The CDR3 reads CASSPGYKAFF. Written as DNA, the CDR3 is TGTGCCAGCAGCCCAGGGTATAAAGCTTTCTTT.

The V gene is TRBV7-9, the J gene TRBJ2-5; 9 positions agree with TRBD2. Germline assignment: CDR1 SEHNR and CDR2 FQNEAQ (reference sequence). The CDR3 runs 17 residues. V shed 4 bases and J 5 bases; nucleotides not matched to a gene: 14. The CDR3 reads CASSSSRSAGGGETQYF. DNA of the CDR3: TGTGCCAGCAGCTCCTCCAGGTCAGCGGGAGGAGGGGAGACCCAGTACTTC.

The V call is TRBV19, the J call TRBJ2-7; 7 bases fit TRBD2. This CDR3 is built from 14 residues. The germline gives CDR1 LNHDA, CDR2 SQIVND (reference sequence). The V gene end was trimmed by 7 bases and the J gene end by 1 base; junction bases not matched to a gene: 7. The CDR3 DNA follows: TGTGCCAGTAATGCGCGGGAGCCTTCCTACGAGCAGTACTTC. It translates to CASNAREPSYEQYF.

Details on this clone: The sample has other DNA sequences that encode this CDR3 too. V gene TRBV9 combines with J gene TRBJ1-4, with D possibly TRBD1 on 5 matching bases. This CDR3 comprises 13 residues. Germline V gene data show CDR1 as SGDLS and CDR2 as YYNGEE. The V end was cut by 0 bases, the J end by 8 bases, with 8 bases between. DNA of the CDR3: TGTGCCAGCAGCGTAGTGGGGGACGAAAAACTGTTTTTT. It yields the protein CASSVVGDEKLFF. Full variable domain (missing parts from reference TRBV9 and TRBJ1-4): DSGVTQTPKHLITATGQRVTLRCSPRSGDLSVYWYQQSLDQGLQFLIQYYNGEERAKGNILERFSAQQFPDLHSELNLSSLELGDSALYFCASSVVGDEKLFFGSGTQLSVL.

This clone was detected only once. The chain employs TRBV9 and TRBJ2-1; D is perhaps TRBD2 (6 bases). Germline V gene lookup returns CDR1 SGDLS and CDR2 YYNGEE. The CDR3 has 15 residues. V was clipped by 3 bases and J by 6 bases, with 16 bases between them. For the CDR3, the DNA is TGTGCCAGCAGCGCGAGTGGGACTTACGTCAATGAGCAGTTCTTC. It translates to CASSASGTYVNEQFF.

V gene TRBV28 combines with J gene TRBJ1-1; D perhaps matches TRBD1 (5 bases). CDR1 MDHEN and CDR2 SYDVKM come from the germline V gene. The CDR3 extends over 13 amino acids. With 4 bases removed from V and 5 bases from J, the gap between germline ends came to 11 bases. The CDR3 nucleotides are TGTGCCAGCAGTTGGTGGGGGTTGACTGAAGCTTTCTTT. Amino acids: CASSWWGLTEAFF. Combining the CDR3 with reference TRBV28 and TRBJ1-1 gives the whole variable domain DVKVTQSSRYLVKRTGEKVFLECVQDMDHENMFWYRQDPGLGLRLIYFSYDVKMKEKGDIPEGYSVSREKKERFSLILESASTNQTSMYLCASSWWGLTEAFFGQGTRLTVV.

The chain joins TRBV6-5 to TRBJ1-1, with 8 nucleotides matching TRBD1. The CDR3 runs to 15 residues. Per the germline V gene, CDR1 is MNHEY and CDR2 is SVGAGI. Trimming cost V 3 bases and J 4 bases; bases outside gene matches: 7. The CDR3 DNA reads TGTGCCAGCAGTTATGCCGGGACAGGTCTCACTGAAGCTTTCTTT. It is translated as CASSYAGTGLTEAFF.

This clone occurred once. Other nucleotide sequences from this sample produce the same CDR3. The chain recombines TRBV18 with TRBJ2-5, with 7 positions matching TRBD1. The trim removed 2 bases at V and 2 bases at J, leaving 2 bases unmatched. This CDR3 comprises 14 residues. CDR1 KGHSH and CDR2 LQKENI come from the germline V gene. CDR3: CASSPTGAQETQYF. CDR3 DNA sequence: TGTGCCAGCTCACCAACAGGGGCGCAAGAGACCCAGTACTTC.

This clone was seen once. The gene calls are TRBV6-5 and TRBJ2-5; tentatively, D is TRBD1 (5 bases). CDR1 is MNHEY, CDR2 SVGAGI, per germline. The V end lost 10 bases, the J end lost 7 bases, and 19 bases lay between the germline ends. The CDR3 extends over 13 amino acids. CDR3 nucleotide sequence: TGTGCCACCAGGGCAGTGGGCCCAGGGACCCAGTACTTC. This gives the protein CATRAVGPGTQYF.

The genes are TRBV4-2 and TRBJ2-5; possible D gene TRBD1, 5 bases. Germline V CDR1 and CDR2: LGHNA, YNFKEQ. CDR3 size: 14 residues. Trimming cost V 0 bases and J 4 bases, with 9 bases left between them. DNA for the CDR3: TGTGCCAGCAGCCAAGATGCTAGGGGAGAGACCCAGTACTTC. Translation: CASSQDARGETQYF.

The rearrangement joins TRBV4-2 to TRBJ1-3; perhaps TRBD1 as D (5 bases). The CDR3 sequence is 18 residues long. Germline V gene data show CDR1 as LGHNA and CDR2 as YNFKEQ. Trimming removed 4 bases at V and 2 bases at J, with 21 bases between. The DNA for the CDR3 is TGTGCCAGCAGCCCCCTTGGGGCCGCGAAACAGACTGGAAACACCATATATTTT. Translated: CASSPLGAAKQTGNTIYF.